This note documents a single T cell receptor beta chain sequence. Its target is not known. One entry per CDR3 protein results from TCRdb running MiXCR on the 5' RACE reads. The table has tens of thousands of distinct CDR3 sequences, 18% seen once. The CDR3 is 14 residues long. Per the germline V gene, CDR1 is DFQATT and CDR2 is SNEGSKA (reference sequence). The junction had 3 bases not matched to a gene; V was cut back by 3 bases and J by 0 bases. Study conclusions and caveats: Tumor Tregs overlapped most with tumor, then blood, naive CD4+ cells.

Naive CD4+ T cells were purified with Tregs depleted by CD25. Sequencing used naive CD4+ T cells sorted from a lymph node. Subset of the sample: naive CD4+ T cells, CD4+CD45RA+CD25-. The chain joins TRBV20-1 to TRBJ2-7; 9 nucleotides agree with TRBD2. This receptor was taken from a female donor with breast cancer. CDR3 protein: CSASRTSVSYEQYF. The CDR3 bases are TGCAGTGCTAGCCGGACTAGCGTCTCCTACGAGCAGTACTTC.